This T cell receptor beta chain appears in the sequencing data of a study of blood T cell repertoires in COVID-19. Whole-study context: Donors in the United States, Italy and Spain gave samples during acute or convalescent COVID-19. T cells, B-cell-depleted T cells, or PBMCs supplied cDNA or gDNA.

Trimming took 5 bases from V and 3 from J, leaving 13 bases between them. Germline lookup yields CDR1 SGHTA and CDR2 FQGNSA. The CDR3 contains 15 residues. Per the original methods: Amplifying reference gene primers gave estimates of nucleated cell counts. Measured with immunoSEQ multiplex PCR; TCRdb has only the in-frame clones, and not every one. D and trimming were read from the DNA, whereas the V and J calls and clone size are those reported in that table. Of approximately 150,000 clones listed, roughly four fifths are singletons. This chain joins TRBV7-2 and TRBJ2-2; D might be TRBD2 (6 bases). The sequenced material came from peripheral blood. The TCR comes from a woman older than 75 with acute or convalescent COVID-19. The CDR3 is CASSPRGTHTGELFF. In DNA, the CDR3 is TGTGCCAGCAGCCCTCGGGGGACCCACACCGGGGAGCTGTTTTTT. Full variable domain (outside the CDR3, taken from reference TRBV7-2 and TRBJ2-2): GAGVSQSPSNKVTEKGKDVELRCDPISGHTALYWYRQSLGQGLEFLIYFQGNSAPDKSGLPSDRFSAERTGGSVSTLTIQRTQQEDSAVYLCASSPRGTHTGELFFGEGSRLTVL.